This T cell receptor beta chain is from a study of metastatic and nonmetastatic thyroid tumors. Turning to the study itself: Repertoire comparison spanned blood and tumor or nodule tissue of malignant and benign thyroid patients.

The sample holds many counts of this clone. MiXCR was used by TCRdb to re-call the PCR reads. The sample includes 31,000 or so clones, 30% seen only once; the top ten take around 30%. All patients were treatment-naive before thyroid surgery. The CDR3 runs to 14 residues. Germline V gene sequence: CDR1 SGHRS, CDR2 YFSETQ. Trimming pared 8 bases from V and 3 bases from J, leaving 17 bases between. The source is a female donor with papillary thyroid cancer or a benign thyroid nodule (not recorded which). Some clones in this sample may be carry-over from other donors' samples. This chain links TRBV5-1 with TRBJ2-5; a weak D match, TRBD1 (5 bases). The sample comprised blood. The CDR3 loop reads CASQIGHQEETQYF. CDR3 bases: TGCGCCAGTCAAATCGGACACCAAGAAGAGACCCAGTACTTC.